A single sample is the source of the 26 T cell receptor beta chains below, sequenced in a study of cytomegalovirus exposure and HLA in healthy donors. The primer mix had 60 Vbeta and 13 Jbeta primers. Produced via immunoSEQ multiplex PCR; TCRdb's table is partial and in-frame only. The table lists 170,000 or so clones, roughly 87% of them singletons. The sequenced sample consisted of PBMCs. The receptor set was obtained from a man aged 50 to 60 in good health and CMV-seronegative.

This clone has only one observation. V and J are TRBV7-6 and TRBJ2-5; a possible D gene is TRBD1 (7 bases). Trimming removed 7 bases from V and 5 bases from J, with 17 bases in between. Germline V gives CDR1 SGHVS, CDR2 FNYEAQ. The CDR3 extends over 14 amino acids. The CDR3 loop is CASMRGQLAETQYF. The CDR3 nucleotides read TGTGCCAGCATGCGGGGACAGCTCGCCGAGACCCAGTACTTC.

A few counts support this clone. V is TRBV5-6 and J is TRBJ2-1; 10 bases line up with TRBD2. Trimming at V came to 2 bases and at J to 5 bases, leaving 13 bases not matched to a gene. CDR3 length equals 18 residues. CDR1 is SGHDT, CDR2 YYEEEE, per germline. CDR3 sequence reads: CASSFRPPGLAANNEQFF. In nucleotides, the CDR3 is TGTGCCAGCAGCTTCCGACCCCCTGGACTAGCGGCCAACAATGAGCAGTTCTTC. The complete variable domain, with remaining parts taken from reference TRBV5-6 and TRBJ2-1, reads DAGVTQSPTHLIKTRGQQVTLRCSPKSGHDTVSWYQQALGQGPQFIFQYYEEEERQRGNFPDRFSGHQFPNYSSELNVNALLLGDSALYLCASSFRPPGLAANNEQFFGPGTRLTVL.

The chain combines TRBV9 with TRBJ1-4; no clear D. The ends were cut back, 4 bases at V and 8 bases at J, with 15 bases in the middle. Per the germline V gene, CDR1 is SGDLS and CDR2 is YYNGEE. This CDR3 comprises 14 residues. For the CDR3, the DNA is TGTGCCAGCAGCACGACACCTGATCGAGAAAAACTGTTTTTT. Translation gives CASSTTPDREKLFF.

The gene calls are TRBV9 and TRBJ1-2; D is possibly TRBD1 (6 bases). Germline V gene lookup returns CDR1 SGDLS and CDR2 YYNGEE. This CDR3 spans 11 amino acids. The V end lost 5 bases, the J end lost 8 bases, and 10 bases lay between the germline ends. The CDR3 DNA reads TGTGCCAGCAGACGACAGGACGGCTACACCTTC. Translated, it gives CASRRQDGYTF.

The V call is TRBV4-2, the J call TRBJ2-1, with a weak D call TRBD2 (6 bases). The CDR3 runs 14 residues. V shed 3 bases and J shed 13 bases, with 19 bases lying between them. The germline gives CDR1 LGHNA, CDR2 YNFKEQ. CDR3 region: CASSQDYTGSGQFF. For the CDR3, the DNA is TGTGCCAGCAGCCAGGACTACACCGGGAGCGGACAGTTCTTC.

The chain combines TRBV7-9 with TRBJ2-5; D possibly corresponds to TRBD2 (6 bases). Trimming removed 2 bases at V and 5 bases at J, with 15 bases between. The CDR3 consists of 15 residues. Germline CDR1 reads SEHNR; CDR2 reads FQNEAQ (reference sequence). The CDR3 loop is CASSLRFGSGETQYF. The CDR3 DNA reads as TGTGCCAGCAGCTTAAGGTTCGGCAGCGGGGAGACCCAGTACTTC. The full variable domain, in which reference TRBV7-9 and TRBJ2-5 provide the parts outside the CDR3, is DTGVSQNPRHKITKRGQNVTFRCDPISEHNRLYWYRQTLGQGPEFLTYFQNEAQLEKSRLLSDRFSAERPKGSFSTLEIQRTEQGDSAMYLCASSLRFGSGETQYFGPGTRLLVL.

This clone was recorded only once. The chain carries TRBV23-1 and TRBJ1-3, with 7 bases that match TRBD1. TRBV23-1 is assigned to the ORF class and has an uncertain function. Unmatched junction bases numbered 17, after V lost 2 bases and J lost 4 bases. This CDR3 spans 19 amino acids. The CDR3 DNA follows: TGCGCCAGCAGTCAAGCTGGGCAGGGGGAGAGATTTCCCGGAAACACCATATATTTT. Translated: CASSQAGQGERFPGNTIYF.

This clone was counted a single time. This chain connects TRBV29-1 to TRBJ2-7, with a weak D call TRBD2 (6 bases). This CDR3 has 14 residues. Trimming cost V 0 bases and J 7 bases, with 16 bases left between them. Germline V gives CDR1 SQVTM, CDR2 ANQGSEA. The CDR3 loop reads CSVEDRDSKGEQYF. CDR3 sequence (DNA): TGCAGCGTTGAAGACCGGGACTCCAAAGGTGAGCAGTACTTC.

The chain has TRBV28 and TRBJ2-7; 8 bases map to TRBD1. Unmatched junction bases numbered 6, after V lost 2 bases and J lost 3 bases. CDR1 is MDHEN, CDR2 SYDVKM, per germline. The CDR3 sequence is 15 residues long. In DNA form, the CDR3 reads TGTGCCAGCAGTTTACTGGGACAGGCCCTCTACGAGCAGTACTTC. Encoded protein: CASSLLGQALYEQYF.

This clone has just one count. The rearrangement links TRBV11-2 to TRBJ2-7; 10 bases map to TRBD1. Germline trimming cut 0 bases from V and 6 bases from J; bases unmatched to any gene: 5. This CDR3 is built from 15 residues. CDR1 is SGHAT, CDR2 FQNNGV, per germline. DNA of the CDR3: TGTGCCAGCAGCTTAGATAGGGACAGGGGTCGCGAGCAGTACTTC. Translating it yields CASSLDRDRGREQYF.

The J gene is TRBJ1-1, the V gene TRBV28; the match to TRBD1 covers 8 bases. Germline V gene data show CDR1 as MDHEN and CDR2 as SYDVKM. The CDR3 contains 14 residues. J lost 3 bases, V lost 11 bases, and 11 bases had no gene match. CDR3 loop: CAGQQGGTDTEAFF. The CDR3 nucleotides read TGTGCCGGACAACAGGGGGGGACTGACACTGAAGCTTTCTTT.

This rearrangement joins TRBV6-6 to TRBJ2-1; TRBD2 agrees at 10 bases. The CDR3 consists of 15 residues. V lost 5 bases to trimming and J lost 5 bases; unmatched junction nucleotides: 6. The germline CDR1 and CDR2 sequences are MNHNY and SVGAGI (reference sequence). The CDR3 nucleotides are TGTGCCAGCAGTCGACCTAGCGGGGGCAACAATGAGCAGTTCTTC. It specifies CASSRPSGGNNEQFF.

This clone was seen a handful of times. The chain employs TRBV4-3 and TRBJ2-1; D is perhaps TRBD1 (6 bases). The ends were cut back, 0 bases at V and 6 bases at J, with 9 bases in the middle. There are 14 residues in the CDR3. From germline, CDR1 is LGHNA and CDR2 YSLEER. CDR3 coding DNA: TGCGCCAGCAGCCAAGATCTGGGGGCCAATGAGCAGTTCTTC. Translation gives CASSQDLGANEQFF.

The V gene is TRBV10-3, the J gene TRBJ2-2, with D tentatively TRBD2 (6 bases). V gave up 4 bases and J gave up 8 bases, with 14 bases separating them. In germline, CDR1 is ENHRY, CDR2 SYGVKD. The CDR3 length is 14 residues. The CDR3 nucleotides are TGTGCCATCAGTGCAGGCGGGGTCAGTGGGGAGCTGTTTTTT. It specifies CAISAGGVSGELFF.

J is TRBJ2-1 and V is TRBV28; D remains ambiguous. Trimming removed 8 bases at V and 6 bases at J, with 17 bases between. Germline V gene sequence: CDR1 MDHEN, CDR2 SYDVKM. The CDR3 spans 14 residues. The CDR3 is CASGVVPVSNEQFF. The CDR3 DNA sequence: TGTGCCAGCGGAGTGGTCCCGGTCAGCAATGAGCAGTTCTTC.

The V and J genes are TRBV6-1 and TRBJ2-5; no firm D call. The CDR3 loop spans 14 amino acids. Between the trimmed V and J ends, which lost 4 bases and 2 bases, there was a span of 11 bases. CDR1 and CDR2 (germline): MNHNS, SASEGT. The CDR3 DNA sequence: TGTGCCAGCAGTGCCGGCAGGTCTCAAGAGACCCAGTACTTC. Its translation: CASSAGRSQETQYF.

The chain has TRBV9 and TRBJ2-2, with D possibly TRBD1 on 5 matching bases. Germline V CDR1 and CDR2: SGDLS, YYNGEE. This CDR3 contains 16 residues. With 0 bases removed from V and 4 bases from J, the gap between germline ends came to 13 bases. CDR3 region: CASSVVPSQGTGELFF. CDR3 nucleotide sequence: TGTGCCAGCAGCGTAGTTCCGAGCCAGGGCACCGGGGAGCTGTTTTTT.

The chain joins TRBV19 to TRBJ1-2, with 9 bases matching TRBD1. Trimming cost V 1 base and J 7 bases; bases outside gene matches: 7. This CDR3 spans 15 amino acids. Germline loops: CDR1 LNHDA, CDR2 SQIVND (reference sequence). The CDR3 here is CASSIANRGRSGYTF. The CDR3 DNA reads TGTGCCAGTAGTATAGCAAACAGGGGGCGAAGTGGCTACACCTTC.

The chain links TRBV6-5 to TRBJ2-7, with TRBD1 matching 10 bases. Germline lookup yields CDR1 MNHEY and CDR2 SVGAGI. The CDR3 has 16 residues. With V trimmed by 0 bases and J by 6 bases, 8 bases remained unmatched. The CDR3 sequence is CASSYSPGQGKIEQYF. The CDR3 DNA sequence: TGTGCCAGCAGTTACTCCCCGGGACAGGGGAAGATCGAGCAGTACTTC.

The V and J genes are TRBV5-1 and TRBJ2-7; 9 nucleotides agree with TRBD1. CDR1 is SGHRS and CDR2 is YFSETQ in the germline V gene. The trim removed 4 bases at V and 7 bases at J, leaving 15 bases unmatched. The CDR3 totals 16 residues. The CDR3 is CASSAHRGLLEREQYF. The CDR3 DNA is TGCGCCAGCAGCGCCCACAGGGGGCTCCTTGAACGTGAGCAGTACTTC.

The chain recombines TRBV18 with TRBJ1-4, with no clear D. Deletions cut 1 base from V and 9 bases from J, with 12 bases between. The CDR3 is 14 amino acids. Germline V gene data show CDR1 as KGHSH and CDR2 as LQKENI. CDR3 sequence: CASSPLPIEKKLFF. CDR3 DNA: TGTGCCAGCTCACCACTTCCCATCGAGAAAAAACTGTTTTTT.

This clone was counted once. The chain carries TRBV6-1 and TRBJ2-7; 8 nucleotides agree with TRBD1. CDR1 and CDR2 (germline): MNHNS, SASEGT. Losses at the gene ends were 5 bases for V and 3 bases for J; bases not matched to a gene: 3. This CDR3 has 13 amino acids. CDR3 residues: CASSTGTGYEQYF. The CDR3 DNA is TGTGCCAGCAGTACCGGGACAGGCTACGAGCAGTACTTC.

V is TRBV10-3 and J is TRBJ1-2, with 9 positions matching TRBD1. The CDR3 runs 13 residues. CDR1 is ENHRY, CDR2 SYGVKD, per germline. Losses at the gene ends were 5 bases for V and 4 bases for J; bases not matched to a gene: 2. The CDR3 loop reads CAISSGQGYGYTF. CDR3 DNA sequence: TGTGCCATCAGTTCGGGACAGGGCTATGGCTACACCTTC.

This chain links TRBV6-5 with TRBJ2-1; 9 bases fit TRBD2. This CDR3 is built from 16 residues. Germline CDR1 is MNHEY and CDR2 is SVGAGI. The trim removed 0 bases at V and 6 bases at J, leaving 6 bases unmatched. As DNA, the CDR3 is TGTGCCAGCAGTTACTCACGCGGGAGGGCCCGCAATGAGCAGTTCTTC. This translates into CASSYSRGRARNEQFF.

The chain has TRBV18 and TRBJ1-4; tentatively, D is TRBD1 (6 bases). With 6 bases removed from V and 6 bases from J, the gap between germline ends came to 17 bases. Germline V lookup: CDR1 KGHSH, CDR2 LQKENI. The CDR3 is 15 amino acids. The CDR3 DNA follows: TGTGCCAGCTCCCCCAGGGGTCAGATCGATGAAAAACTGTTTTTT. Protein sequence: CASSPRGQIDEKLFF.

The chain employs TRBV7-8 and TRBJ1-6; D not certain. The CDR3 covers 14 residues. The V end was cut by 1 base, the J end by 7 bases, with 8 bases between. CDR1 is SGHVS and CDR2 is FQNEAQ in the germline V gene. The CDR3 DNA is TGTGCCAGCAGCTTAGGCCAGACAAATTCACCCCTCCACTTT. Translation: CASSLGQTNSPLHF. Variable domain in full (rest from reference TRBV7-8 and TRBJ1-6): GAGVSQSPRYKVAKRGQDVALRCDPISGHVSLFWYQQALGQGPEFLTYFQNEAQLDKSGLPSDRFFAERPEGSVSTLKIQRTQQEDSAVYLCASSLGQTNSPLHFGNGTRLTVT.